This T cell receptor beta chain comes out of a study of shared clonotypes between healthy human individuals. Notes on the study in general: What rarefaction showed was incomplete sorted-subset sequencing despite large depth.

With respect to this clone: The antigen remains undetermined.

Per the original data handling: Without quality scores, immunoSEQ junctional reads could not be filtered like full-length reads. Method: immunoSEQ multiplex PCR; TCRdb's copy keeps in-frame clones and lacks some. V, J and clone size were drawn from that table, and D and trimming were deduced from the DNA. The repertoire holds about 1 million clones, around four fifths seen once, with roughly 1.4% in the top ten. Source material: memory CD4+ T cells sorted from blood. Subset given: CD45RA-negative fraction. This TCR came from a young man in good health.

The CDR3 DNA follows: TGTGCCAGCAACAAGGGGGCGGAGGGGACCCAGTACTTC. Translation: CASNKGAEGTQYF. This sequence joins TRBV7-2 and TRBJ2-5; D possibly corresponds to TRBD1 (7 bases). The CDR3 covers 13 residues. Between the trimmed V and J ends, which lost 7 bases and 7 bases, there was a span of 16 bases. Germline assignment: CDR1 SGHTA and CDR2 FQGNSA.